Below, one T cell receptor beta chain is given with its context. Thyroid ultrasound and orbital computed tomography, with clinical symptoms and serum thyroxine and TRAb, informed diagnoses. These data are taken from a study of T cells in Graves' hyperthyroidism and ophthalmopathy. RNA transcripts provided the source from which TCR beta CDR3 regions were amplified. The HTBI set primed first-round TCR CDR3 RT-PCR. MiXCR, run by TCRdb on the multiplex PCR reads, gives a single entry per CDR3 protein. The sample lists around 250,000 distinct CDR3 sequences; approximately 15% were seen once. This CDR3 is 18 amino acids long. The ends were cut back, 5 bases at V and 2 bases at J, with 19 bases in the middle. Per germline, CDR1 SGHNT and CDR2 YENEEA.

The clonotype comes from a woman in her 40s with Graves' hyperthyroidism that later progressed to Graves' ophthalmopathy. The V call is TRBV11-3, the J call TRBJ1-6; D perhaps matches TRBD1 (5 bases). The sequencing input was blood. The CDR3 DNA is TGTGCCAGCAGCGGCCTTGGGGGACCGACGACCTATAATTCACCCCTCCACTTT. It is translated as CASSGLGGPTTYNSPLHF. Looking up the rest from reference TRBV11-3 and TRBJ1-6 gives the full variable domain: EAGVVQSPRYKIIEKKQPVAFWCNPISGHNTLYWYLQNLGQGPELLIRYENEEAVDDSQLPKDRFSAERLKGVDSTLKIQPAELGDSAVYLCASSGLGGPTTYNSPLHFGNGTRLTVT.